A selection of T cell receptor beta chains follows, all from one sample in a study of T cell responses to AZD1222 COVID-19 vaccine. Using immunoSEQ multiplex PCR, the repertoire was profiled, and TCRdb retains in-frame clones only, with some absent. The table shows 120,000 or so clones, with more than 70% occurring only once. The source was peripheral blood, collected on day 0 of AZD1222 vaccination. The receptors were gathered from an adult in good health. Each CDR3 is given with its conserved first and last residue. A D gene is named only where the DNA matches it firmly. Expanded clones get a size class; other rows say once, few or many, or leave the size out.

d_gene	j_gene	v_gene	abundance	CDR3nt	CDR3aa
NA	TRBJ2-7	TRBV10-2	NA	TGCGCCAGCAGTGAGTCCGCAGACTCCTACGAGCAGTACTTC	CASSESADSYEQYF
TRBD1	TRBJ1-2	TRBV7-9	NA	TGTGCCAGCAGTCTCGCGGGGGACAGGGACTATGGCTACACCTTC	CASSLAGDRDYGYTF
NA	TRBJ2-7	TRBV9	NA	TGTGCCAGCAGCGACGGCCCCCTCTCCGAGCAGTACTTC	CASSDGPLSEQYF
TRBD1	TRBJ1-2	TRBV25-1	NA	TGTGCCAGCAGGGATGACAGGGGGTCCAACTATGGCTACACCTTC	CASRDDRGSNYGYTF
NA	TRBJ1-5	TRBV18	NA	TGTGCCAGCTCACCTAGTTTGGAAGGGCCCCAGCATTTT	CASSPSLEGPQHF
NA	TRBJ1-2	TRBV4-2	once	TGTGCCAGCAGCCAAGATTCGACAGCAGCATACTATGGCTACACCTTC	CASSQDSTAAYYGYTF
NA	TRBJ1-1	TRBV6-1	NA	TGTGCCAGCAGTGAAGTTAGGGGGGAGGCTGAAGCTTTCTTT	CASSEVRGEAEAFF
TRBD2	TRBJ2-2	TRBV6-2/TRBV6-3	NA	TGTGCCAGCAGTGCGAGCGGGAGAGGCACCGGGGAGCTGTTTTTT	CASSASGRGTGELFF
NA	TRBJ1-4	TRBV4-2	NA	TGTGCCAGCAGCCAAGAAGGAAGGAGGGGTGTCGGCGAAAAACTGTTTTTT	CASSQEGRRGVGEKLFF
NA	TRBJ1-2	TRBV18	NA	TGTGCCAGCTCACCAGGGTTTTCGACAGTCGGCTATGGCTACACCTTC	CASSPGFSTVGYGYTF
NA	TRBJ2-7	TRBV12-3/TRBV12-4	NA	TGTGCCAGCAGTCCAGCCCCCTACGAGCAGTACTTC	CASSPAPYEQYF
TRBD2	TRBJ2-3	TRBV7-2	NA	TGTGCCAGCAGCTTAGCGGGAGGGCGCACAGATACGCAGTATTTT	CASSLAGGRTDTQYF
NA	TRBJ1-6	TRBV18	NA	TGTGCCAGCTCACCACCGGGGAGGGGCTCCTATAATTCACCCCTCCACTTT	CASSPPGRGSYNSPLHF
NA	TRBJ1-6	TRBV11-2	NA	TGTGCCAGCAGCCGGGATACACAATATAATTCACCCCTCCACTTT	CASSRDTQYNSPLHF
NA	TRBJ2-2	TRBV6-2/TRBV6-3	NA	TGTGCCAGCAGTTACTGGTCCGGGGAGCTGTTTTTT	CASSYWSGELFF
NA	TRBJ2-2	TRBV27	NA	TGTGCCAGCAGTTTAGGAAGAACTTCCGCCGCGTGGACCGGGGAGCTGTTTTTT	CASSLGRTSAAWTGELFF
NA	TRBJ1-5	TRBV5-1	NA	TGCGCCAGCAGCCCCGGCCAGTCAGGGCAGGGCAATCAGCCCCAGCATTTT	CASSPGQSGQGNQPQHF